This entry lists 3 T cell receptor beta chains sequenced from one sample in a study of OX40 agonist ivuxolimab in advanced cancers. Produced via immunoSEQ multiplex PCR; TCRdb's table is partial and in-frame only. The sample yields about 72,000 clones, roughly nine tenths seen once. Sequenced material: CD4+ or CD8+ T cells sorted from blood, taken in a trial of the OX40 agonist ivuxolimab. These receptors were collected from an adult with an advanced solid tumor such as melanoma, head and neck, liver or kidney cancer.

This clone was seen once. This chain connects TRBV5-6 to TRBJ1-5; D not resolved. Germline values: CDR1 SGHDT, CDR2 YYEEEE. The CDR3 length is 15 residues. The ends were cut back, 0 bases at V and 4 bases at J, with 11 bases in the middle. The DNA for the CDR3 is TGTGCCAGCAGCTTGGCCGGGTGGGTTAATCAGCCCCAGCATTTT. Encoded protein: CASSLAGWVNQPQHF.

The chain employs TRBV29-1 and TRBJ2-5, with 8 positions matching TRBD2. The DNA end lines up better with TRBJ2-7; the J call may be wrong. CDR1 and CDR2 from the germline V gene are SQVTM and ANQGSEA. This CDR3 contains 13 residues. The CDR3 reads CSVGLAGNYEQYF. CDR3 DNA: TGCAGCGTTGGGTTAGCGGGGAACTACGAGCAGTACTTC.

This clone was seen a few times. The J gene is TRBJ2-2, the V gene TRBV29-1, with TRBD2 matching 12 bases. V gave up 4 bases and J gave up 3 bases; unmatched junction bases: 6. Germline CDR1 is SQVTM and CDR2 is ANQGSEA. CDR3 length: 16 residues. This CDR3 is CSVGPSGRADTGELFF. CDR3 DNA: TGCAGCGTTGGCCCTAGCGGGAGGGCCGACACCGGGGAGCTGTTTTTT.